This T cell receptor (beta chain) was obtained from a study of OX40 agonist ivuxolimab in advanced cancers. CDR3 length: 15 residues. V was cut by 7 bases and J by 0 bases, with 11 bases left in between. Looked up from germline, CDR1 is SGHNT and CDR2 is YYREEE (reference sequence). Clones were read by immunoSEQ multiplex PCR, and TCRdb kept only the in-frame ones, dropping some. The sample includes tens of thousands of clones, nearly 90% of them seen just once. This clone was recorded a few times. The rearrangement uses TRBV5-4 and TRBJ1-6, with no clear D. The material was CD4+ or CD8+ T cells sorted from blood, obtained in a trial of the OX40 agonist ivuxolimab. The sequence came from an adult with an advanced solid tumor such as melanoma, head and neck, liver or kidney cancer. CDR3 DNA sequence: TGTGCCAGCGGTTACCAGAGCTCCTATAATTCACCCCTCCACTTT. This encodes CASGYQSSYNSPLHF.